The text below deals with one T cell receptor (beta chain). CDR3 length equals 14 residues. V was clipped by 3 bases and J by 9 bases, with 16 bases between them. Germline CDR1 SGDLS, CDR2 YYNGEE. The protocol was immunoSEQ multiplex PCR, while the TCRdb copy is restricted to in-frame clones and leaves out a portion. This table holds over 100,000 clones, 75% to 90% found once. The data stem from a study of T cell responses to AZD1222 COVID-19 vaccine. Overall study context: Second-dose groups at about 4 or about 12 weeks were pooled.

The chain uses TRBV9 and TRBJ2-1, with D perhaps TRBD2 (6 bases). Sequenced material: peripheral blood, taken on day 0 of AZD1222 vaccination. The TCR originated in an adult in good health. This chain's CDR3 is CASSARLDRGEQFF. As DNA, the CDR3 is TGTGCCAGCAGCGCAAGACTAGATAGGGGTGAGCAGTTCTTC.